The clone carrying this T cell receptor beta chain turned up a few times. Its specificity is unknown. V was pared by 3 bases and J by 0 bases, with 15 bases between. Germline CDR1 KGHSH, CDR2 LQKENI. This CDR3 has 17 amino acids. This record comes from a study of lymphopenia after photon versus proton radiotherapy. Study-wide results and caveats: After lymphocyte nadir, photon-treated repertoires showed oligoclonal expansion, especially CD8+ Temra. Larger post-nadir TCR diversity loss correlated inversely with survival in deceased patients.

Profiled with immunoSEQ multiplex PCR; TCRdb holds only in-frame clones, not every one. Of approximately 80,000 clones in the sample, around four fifths were seen once. The clonotype originates from a man aged 60-69 years with pancreatic cancer. This chain connects TRBV18 to TRBJ1-3; weak D call: TRBD1 (6 bases). The sequencing used peripheral blood, collected from a patient treated with proton-based radiotherapy. The CDR3 DNA reads TGTGCCAGCTCACCTCCGTGGGAGGGGGTCTCTGGAAACACCATATATTTT. The encoded protein is CASSPPWEGVSGNTIYF.